Below are 8 T cell receptor beta chains sequenced from a single sample in a study of blood T cell repertoires in COVID-19. TCRdb's table, derived via immunoSEQ multiplex PCR, lists solely in-frame clones and lacks some. The table records roughly 210,000 clones, about nine tenths of them present only once. Source material: PBMCs or T cells enriched from blood (not recorded which). Receptor source: a man under 40 in a cohort exposed to, infected with or recovered from COVID-19 (not recorded which).

The rearrangement links TRBV19 to TRBJ1-1; 8 nucleotides align to TRBD1. Trimming cost V 5 bases and J 5 bases; bases outside gene matches: 7. This CDR3 contains 14 residues. CDR1 LNHDA and CDR2 SQIVND come from the germline V gene (reference sequence). Here the CDR3 reads CASSPQGVRTEAFF. The CDR3 nucleotides read TGTGCCAGTAGTCCACAGGGGGTTCGGACTGAAGCTTTCTTT.

This sequence joins TRBV27 and TRBJ1-5; 8 bases map to TRBD1. The CDR3 contains 14 residues. CDR1 and CDR2 from the germline V gene are MNHEY and SMNVEV (reference sequence). The junction had 10 bases not matched to a gene; V was cut back by 7 bases and J by 8 bases. The CDR3, as DNA: TGTGCCAGCAAAGTTGCAGGGGGCAGAGAGCCCCAGCATTTT. Amino acid sequence: CASKVAGGREPQHF.

V is TRBV27 and J is TRBJ1-5; maybe TRBD1 (5 bases). There are 15 residues in the CDR3. Deletions cut 3 bases from V and 2 bases from J, with 11 bases between. CDR1 is MNHEY, CDR2 SMNVEV, per germline (reference sequence). CDR3 sequence reads: CASSLGGGRNQPQHF. In nucleotides, the CDR3 is TGTGCCAGCAGTTTGGGGGGGGGACGCAATCAGCCCCAGCATTTT.

The V call is TRBV7-8, the J call TRBJ1-6; 7 nucleotides align to TRBD1. This CDR3 has 11 residues. Germline V gene data show CDR1 as SGHVS and CDR2 as FQNEAQ. The V segment lost 7 bases and the J segment 14 bases; nucleotides outside the gene matches: 5. The CDR3: CASKGGSSLHF. The CDR3 bases are TGTGCCAGCAAAGGGGGCTCTTCCCTCCACTTT. Combining the CDR3 with reference TRBV7-8 and TRBJ1-6 gives the whole variable domain GAGVSQSPRYKVAKRGQDVALRCDPISGHVSLFWYQQALGQGPEFLTYFQNEAQLDKSGLPSDRFFAERPEGSVSTLKIQRTQQEDSAVYLCASKGGSSLHFGNGTRLTVT.

The V call is TRBV29-1, the J call TRBJ2-5; D gene unclear. The V and J ends lost 5 bases and 4 bases respectively, with 5 bases between them. This CDR3 is 10 amino acids long. Per germline, CDR1 SQVTM and CDR2 ANQGSEA. The CDR3 loop reads CSVQIETQYF. DNA for the CDR3: TGCAGCGTTCAGATAGAGACCCAGTACTTC.

The V and J genes are TRBV15 and TRBJ2-1; D is possibly TRBD1 (6 bases). V lost 10 bases and J lost 8, with 21 bases in between. The CDR3 is 14 residues long. The germline V gene has CDR1 LNHNV and CDR2 YYDKDF (reference sequence). This CDR3 is CANKNTGTRHEQFF. The CDR3 DNA is TGTGCCAATAAGAATACAGGGACGAGGCATGAGCAGTTCTTC.

This clone occurred many times. V and J are TRBV6-4 and TRBJ2-1, with 14 bases identical to TRBD2. V lost 3 bases to trimming and J lost 7 bases; unmatched junction nucleotides: 5. CDR1 and CDR2 (germline): MRHNA, SNTAGT. This CDR3 comprises 16 residues. CDR3: CASSEGLAGAGNEQFF. Here the CDR3 DNA reads TGTGCCAGCAGTGAGGGACTAGCGGGAGCGGGAAATGAGCAGTTCTTC.

Only one count was recorded for this clone. The CDR3 DNA is TGTGCCAGCAGCCCACGGGACTTTCCTTTTAATTCCCCCGGGGAGCTGTTTTTT. This sequence encodes CASSPRDFPFNSPGELFF. The V call is TRBV9, the J call TRBJ2-2, with a weak D call TRBD2 (6 bases). V gave up 4 bases and J gave up 6 bases, with 25 bases separating them. Germline V gene sequence: CDR1 SGDLS, CDR2 YYNGEE. The CDR3 is 18 amino acids.